This T cell receptor (beta chain) was profiled in a study of neurological immune-mediated disorders. This CDR3 is 13 amino acids long. Per germline, CDR1 MDHEN and CDR2 SYDVKM. Trimming stripped 2 bases from V and 6 bases from J, with 8 bases between. This clonotype was observed a handful of times. Its antigen remains unknown. The unsorted libraries were made from 2 million PBMCs kept at -80 C. Study-wide results and caveats: Expanded clones shared no identical CDR3 amino acid sequences across subjects, which suggested private TCR-beta repertoires in all groups. The greatest degree of TCR clonal expansion was observed in HTLV-1-associated myelopathy, with the lowest in multiple sclerosis, below that of healthy controls.

The cDNA was generated by 5'RACE with 10-nucleotide random UMIs. TCRdb passed the 5' RACE reads through MiXCR, listing each CDR3 protein once. The table has around 18,000 distinct CDR3 sequences, roughly 20% seen once. This clonotype was sampled from a man aged 45-65 years in good health. The chain couples TRBV28 to TRBJ2-4; possible D gene TRBD1, 5 bases. Material: PBMCs. CDR3 nucleotides: TGTGCCAGCAGTTTACAGGGCCGAAACATTCAGTACTTC. Its protein product is CASSLQGRNIQYF. Supplemented by reference TRBV28 and TRBJ2-4, the full variable domain reads DVKVTQSSRYLVKRTGEKVFLECVQDMDHENMFWYRQDPGLGLRLIYFSYDVKMKEKGDIPEGYSVSREKKERFSLILESASTNQTSMYLCASSLQGRNIQYFGAGTRLSVL.